These 13 T cell receptor beta chains were sequenced from one sample in a study of shared clonotypes between healthy human individuals (dated by TCRdb to the early 2020s). Library preparation was by the immunoSEQ multiplex PCR assay. Here the immuneACCESS table is served through TCRdb, limited to in-frame sequences with V and J called. Missing clones are a known gap in these copies; in checked studies unresolved V genes cover under half, and the rest lacks a known reason. The sample data list more than 400,000 clones, and about 95% of these were observed just once. Less than 0.06% of the sample comes from the top ten. Sequencing was carried out using naive CD4+ T cells sorted from blood. The cell subset or site label for this specimen denotes: CD45RA+ positively selected. The receptors were sampled from a woman between 25 and 40 years old in good health.

The chain combines TRBV30 with TRBJ2-1; no clear D gene. The CDR3 is 11 residues long. CDR1 GTSNPN and CDR2 SVGIG come from the germline V gene (reference sequence). Trimming stripped 3 bases from V and 7 bases from J, with 7 bases between. CDR3 sequence (DNA): TGTGCCTGGAGCGTGGAGAATGAGCAGTTCTTC. Its translation: CAWSVENEQFF.

A single count supports this clone. The V and J genes are TRBV18 and TRBJ2-7, with 9 bases identical to TRBD2. The J segment lost 2 bases and the V segment lost 2 bases, leaving 1 base of the junction unmatched. CDR1 KGHSH and CDR2 LQKENI come from the germline V gene. CDR3 length: 14 residues. CDR3 protein: CASSPVAGAYEQYF. CDR3 DNA: TGTGCCAGCTCACCAGTAGCGGGGGCCTACGAGCAGTACTTC.

This clone appeared a single time. The chain is built from TRBV4-1 and TRBJ1-1; D is undetermined. The germline gives CDR1 MGHRA, CDR2 YSYEKL. Between the trimmed V and J ends, which lost 2 bases and 0 bases, there was a span of 10 bases. The CDR3 is 15 amino acids. CDR3 in amino acids: CASSQPFPMNTEAFF. CDR3 sequence (DNA): TGCGCCAGCAGCCAACCGTTCCCAATGAACACTGAAGCTTTCTTT.

This clone was seen a single time. The gene calls are TRBV19 and TRBJ2-1, with D perhaps matching TRBD1 (5 bases). V lost 5 bases to trimming and J lost 9 bases, with 14 bases between them. The CDR3 has 13 amino acids. Per the germline V gene, CDR1 is LNHDA and CDR2 is SQIVND (reference sequence). The CDR3 bases are TGTGCCAGTAGTGTCCAGGGTTGGGTTGAGCAGTTCTTC. Translated: CASSVQGWVEQFF.

The chain has TRBV27 and TRBJ2-5; D not certain. TRBJ2-7 explains the end of the DNA better; the J call may be wrong. The germline V gene encodes CDR1 MNHEY and CDR2 SMNVEV (reference sequence). The CDR3 covers 13 residues. CDR3 DNA sequence: TGTGCCAGCAGTTTTAGAAGGGTTGACGAGCAGTACTTC. It translates to CASSFRRVDEQYF.

This chain links TRBV29-1 with TRBJ2-7, with 10 bases lining up with TRBD1. Germline V lookup: CDR1 SQVTM, CDR2 ANQGSEA. The CDR3 is 14 residues long. V lost 6 bases, J lost 5 bases, and 10 bases stayed unmatched. The CDR3 protein is CSVVSGTGVNEQYF. Written as DNA, the CDR3 is TGCAGCGTAGTATCCGGGACAGGGGTCAACGAGCAGTACTTC.

This chain uses TRBV25-1 with TRBJ2-7, with a possible D match to TRBD1 (6 bases). Per the germline V gene, CDR1 is MGHDK and CDR2 is SYGVNS. Trimming left V 3 bases short and J 3 bases short, with 21 bases between. The CDR3 consists of 17 residues. In DNA form, the CDR3 reads TGTGCCAGCAGTGATCCCGACTCCGACAGGAACAACTACGAGCAGTACTTC. As protein: CASSDPDSDRNNYEQYF.

The V and J genes are TRBV29-1 and TRBJ2-3; TRBD1 agrees at 8 bases. Germline lookup yields CDR1 SQVTM and CDR2 ANQGSEA. This CDR3 has 16 residues. The V segment lost 6 bases and the J segment 3 bases; nucleotides outside the gene matches: 14. This CDR3 reads CSVLMPRTGRTDTQYF. The CDR3, as DNA: TGCAGCGTCCTAATGCCTCGGACAGGGAGGACAGATACGCAGTATTTT.

The chain employs TRBV7-2 and TRBJ2-7, with 7 bases matching TRBD1. The V gene's germline CDR1 is SGHTA and CDR2 FQGNSA. V lost 2 bases to trimming and J lost 2 bases; unmatched junction nucleotides: 9. This CDR3 is 16 amino acids long. DNA for the CDR3: TGTGCCAGCAGCTTAATGACAGGGTTTCGTACCTACGAGCAGTACTTC. It yields the protein CASSLMTGFRTYEQYF.

CDR3 nucleotides: TGTGCCAGCAGCTCGACAGGGCGCGGGAGGGCTGATGAGCAGTTCTTC. Its protein is CASSSTGRGRADEQFF. This chain uses TRBV5-4 with TRBJ2-1; 9 nucleotides agree with TRBD2. This CDR3 has 16 residues. CDR1 and CDR2 from the germline V gene are SGHNT and YYREEE (reference sequence). V gave up 3 bases and J gave up 8 bases; unmatched junction bases: 12.

The V and J genes are TRBV6-5 and TRBJ1-1; D call uncertain. Per the germline V gene, CDR1 is MNHEY and CDR2 is SVGAGI. The CDR3 covers 15 residues. V gave up 1 base and J gave up 0 bases, with 9 bases separating them. CDR3 nucleotides: TGTGCCAGCAGTTACTGGGTGGGAATGAACACTGAAGCTTTCTTT. Translation gives CASSYWVGMNTEAFF.

The chain carries TRBV18 and TRBJ2-7, with 7 bases aligning to TRBD2. The germline CDR1 and CDR2 sequences are KGHSH and LQKENI. CDR3 length: 14 residues. The trim removed 3 bases at V and 7 bases at J, leaving 9 bases unmatched. For the CDR3, the DNA is TGTGCCAGCTCACCCGGCGGGAGCAAGTATGAGCAGTACTTC. The encoded protein is CASSPGGSKYEQYF.

This chain joins TRBV28 and TRBJ2-1; 10 nucleotides align to TRBD2. CDR3 length: 15 residues. CDR1 and CDR2 (germline): MDHEN, SYDVKM. With 3 bases clipped from V and 1 base from J, the junction kept 0 bases outside the gene matches. CDR3 in DNA: TGTGCCAGCAGTTTGGGACTAGCGTCCTACAATGAGCAGTTCTTC. This sequence encodes CASSLGLASYNEQFF.